Shown below are 20 T cell receptor beta chains from a single sample sequenced in a study of beta chain features in type 1 diabetes. The sequenced template was cDNA made from the entire isolated RNA. TCRdb keeps only in-frame clones here, not all; method: immunoSEQ multiplex PCR. The data show over 65,000 clones, roughly 31% seen once. The material sequenced was stem cell memory CD4+ T cells from blood. These receptors came from a woman aged 18-35 years in good health.

V gene TRBV5-1 combines with J gene TRBJ2-1, with 10 bases identical to TRBD2. The trim removed 0 bases at V and 4 bases at J, leaving 1 base unmatched. There are 15 residues in the CDR3. In germline, CDR1 is SGHRS, CDR2 YFSETQ. CDR3 sequence: CASSLGTSGYNEQFF. The CDR3 DNA is TGCGCCAGCAGCTTGGGGACTAGCGGTTACAATGAGCAGTTCTTC.

A few counts support this clone. V is TRBV5-4 and J is TRBJ2-3, with TRBD2 identical over 7 bases. CDR1 and CDR2 (germline): SGHNT, YYREEE (reference sequence). This CDR3 contains 16 residues. Trimming removed 3 bases from V and 2 bases from J; junction bases left unmatched: 9. The CDR3 region has the DNA TGTGCCAGCAGCTCCTCGCTAGCGGCGTACACAGATACGCAGTATTTT. Translating it yields CASSSSLAAYTDTQYF. The full variable domain, rest sourced from reference TRBV5-4 and TRBJ2-3, is ETGVTQSPTHLIKTRGQQVTLRCSSQSGHNTVSWYQQALGQGPQFIFQYYREEENGRGNFPPRFSGLQFPNYSSELNVNALELDDSALYLCASSSSLAAYTDTQYFGPGTRLTVL.

This clone turned up a few times. The chain has TRBV5-6 and TRBJ2-5; a possible D gene is TRBD2 (6 bases). V lost 1 base and J 9 bases, leaving 19 bases between the germline ends. The CDR3 has 15 residues. CDR1 is SGHDT and CDR2 is YYEEEE in the germline V gene. The CDR3 coding sequence is TGTGCCAGCAGCTTGTTCGAGACTAGAGCTGAGGCCCAGTACTTC. Amino acid sequence: CASSLFETRAEAQYF.

The J gene is TRBJ2-2, the V gene TRBV4-2; 12 bases line up with TRBD1. CDR3 length equals 15 residues. V shed 4 bases and J 5 bases; nucleotides not matched to a gene: 2. Looked up from germline, CDR1 is LGHNA and CDR2 is YNFKEQ. Written as DNA, the CDR3 is TGTGCCAGCAGCCCGGGACAGGGGGCGACCGGGGAGCTGTTTTTT. Encoded protein: CASSPGQGATGELFF.

The chain couples TRBV4-1 to TRBJ1-4; 7 positions agree with TRBD1. This CDR3 contains 15 residues. With 0 bases clipped from V and 7 bases from J, the junction kept 5 bases outside the gene matches. Per germline, CDR1 MGHRA and CDR2 YSYEKL. The CDR3 DNA reads as TGCGCCAGCAGCCAAGAAAGGGGGCGAGGTGAAAAACTGTTTTTT. Translation: CASSQERGRGEKLFF.

CDR3 sequence: CASSSGPTGELFF. CDR3 coding DNA: TGTGCCAGCAGTTCTGGGCCCACCGGGGAGCTGTTTTTT. This rearrangement joins TRBV28 to TRBJ2-2, with D unclear. The V end was cut by 4 bases, the J end by 4 bases, with 7 bases between. The V gene's germline CDR1 is MDHEN and CDR2 SYDVKM. The CDR3 spans 13 residues.

The J gene is TRBJ2-5, the V gene TRBV7-2, with D possibly being TRBD1 (6 bases). The CDR3 runs to 15 residues. Germline loops: CDR1 SGHTA, CDR2 FQGNSA. The V and J ends lost 5 bases and 5 bases respectively, with 18 bases between them. CDR3 bases: TGTGCCAGCAGCCTCCAGGGACACGGGGCGGAGACCCAGTACTTC. It encodes CASSLQGHGAETQYF. Using reference TRBV7-2 and TRBJ2-5 for the parts outside the CDR3, the full variable domain is GAGVSQSPSNKVTEKGKDVELRCDPISGHTALYWYRQSLGQGLEFLIYFQGNSAPDKSGLPSDRFSAERTGGSVSTLTIQRTQQEDSAVYLCASSLQGHGAETQYFGPGTRLLVL.

The chain has TRBV5-1 and TRBJ2-1; the match to TRBD2 covers 7 bases. The germline CDR1 and CDR2 sequences are SGHRS and YFSETQ. The CDR3 contains 16 residues. The trim removed 4 bases at V and 4 bases at J, leaving 11 bases unmatched. CDR3 loop: CASSQLSGVVYNEQFF. DNA of the CDR3: TGCGCCAGCAGCCAATTAAGCGGGGTCGTGTACAATGAGCAGTTCTTC. The full variable domain, in which reference TRBV5-1 and TRBJ2-1 provide the parts outside the CDR3, is KAGVTQTPRYLIKTRGQQVTLSCSPISGHRSVSWYQQTPGQGLQFLFEYFSETQRNKGNFPGRFSGRQFSNSRSEMNVSTLELGDSALYLCASSQLSGVVYNEQFFGPGTRLTVL.

The chain recombines TRBV4-3 with TRBJ1-2; 7 bases match TRBD1. V was clipped by 4 bases and J by 7 bases; unmatched bases: 9. Germline V gene lookup returns CDR1 LGHNA and CDR2 YSLEER. The CDR3 has 14 amino acids. CDR3 coding DNA: TGCGCCAGCAGCCGAGGGGGCGCGATAGCTGGCTACACCTTC. This translates into CASSRGGAIAGYTF.

The sample holds a few counts of this clone. The chain employs TRBV19 and TRBJ2-7; no clear D. CDR1 and CDR2 from the germline V gene are LNHDA and SQIVND (reference sequence). This CDR3 is 14 amino acids long. V lost 1 base and J 2 bases, leaving 9 bases between the germline ends. The CDR3 protein is CASSIGHHTYEQYF. CDR3 nucleotide sequence: TGTGCCAGTAGTATAGGACACCACACCTACGAGCAGTACTTC.

The gene calls are TRBV5-8 and TRBJ1-1, with 7 nucleotides matching TRBD1. The CDR3 is made up of 12 amino acids. Germline trimming cut 4 bases from V and 8 bases from J; bases unmatched to any gene: 5. Per germline, CDR1 SGHTS and CDR2 YDEGEE. The CDR3 loop is CASSHWDREAFF. As DNA, the CDR3 is TGTGCCAGCAGCCACTGGGACAGAGAAGCTTTCTTT.

V and J are TRBV6-1 and TRBJ2-1; TRBD2 aligns across 14 bases. J was trimmed by 8 bases and V by 6 bases; bases with no gene match: 6. In germline, CDR1 is MNHNS, CDR2 SASEGT. The CDR3 covers 15 residues. The chain's CDR3 is CASSTGLAGGDEQFF. The CDR3 coding sequence is TGTGCCAGCAGCACCGGACTAGCGGGAGGAGATGAGCAGTTCTTC.

This clone showed up just a few times. This chain joins TRBV30 and TRBJ2-7; 7 nucleotides align to TRBD2. The CDR3 has 13 amino acids. The junction had 6 bases not matched to a gene; V was cut back by 3 bases and J by 4 bases. The germline V gene has CDR1 GTSNPN and CDR2 SVGIG (reference sequence). The CDR3 loop reads CAWREASGYEQYF. CDR3 DNA sequence: TGTGCCTGGAGGGAGGCTAGCGGTTACGAGCAGTACTTC.

The gene calls are TRBV6-6 and TRBJ1-5; 7 positions match TRBD1. Germline V gene data show CDR1 as MNHNY and CDR2 as SVGAGI (reference sequence). The CDR3 loop spans 14 amino acids. V was clipped by 6 bases and J by 2 bases; unmatched bases: 4. Here the CDR3 DNA reads TGTGCCAGCAGCTTTGACAGGGGCAATCAGCCCCAGCATTTT. Translating it yields CASSFDRGNQPQHF.

V is TRBV7-2 and J is TRBJ2-1, with D perhaps TRBD2 (5 bases). V dropped 5 bases and J dropped 3 bases, with 11 bases sitting between them. The CDR3 contains 14 residues. CDR1 SGHTA and CDR2 FQGNSA come from the germline V gene. The CDR3 region has the DNA TGTGCCAGCAGCCCCGGGGTGTACTACAATGAGCAGTTCTTC. Protein product: CASSPGVYYNEQFF.

The chain links TRBV7-8 to TRBJ2-1; TRBD2 is a possible D gene (5 bases). Per the germline V gene, CDR1 is SGHVS and CDR2 is FQNEAQ. Trimming took 5 bases from V and 9 from J, leaving 11 bases between them. The CDR3 totals 12 residues. The CDR3 DNA sequence: TGTGCCAGCAGCCGAAACGGAGGTGAGCAGTTCTTC. Translated, it gives CASSRNGGEQFF.

The chain carries TRBV18 and TRBJ2-7; 9 bases are shared with TRBD2. The CDR3 has 16 amino acids. The V gene's germline CDR1 is KGHSH and CDR2 LQKENI. Trimming at V came to 2 bases and at J to 1 base, leaving 6 bases not matched to a gene. CDR3 amino acids: CASSPRNSGSSYEQYF. CDR3 nucleotide sequence: TGTGCCAGCTCACCAAGAAATAGCGGGAGTTCCTACGAGCAGTACTTC.

This clone was seen a few times. This chain connects TRBV6-6 to TRBJ1-6; D may be TRBD1 (5 bases). The CDR3 spans 15 residues. Germline CDR1 and CDR2: MNHNY and SVGAGI (reference sequence). Trimming removed 2 bases from V and 9 bases from J, with 14 bases in between. CDR3 sequence (DNA): TGTGCCAGCAGTTACGTGGGCAGGGCTGGTTCACCCCTCCACTTT. The encoded protein is CASSYVGRAGSPLHF.

The V call is TRBV7-9, the J call TRBJ1-1, with D possibly matching TRBD1 (5 bases). The germline V gene encodes CDR1 SEHNR and CDR2 FQNEAQ (reference sequence). The CDR3 loop spans 14 amino acids. V was cut by 0 bases and J by 0 bases, with 5 bases left in between. CDR3 DNA sequence: TGTGCCAGCAGCTTAGCGGGGCTGAACACTGAAGCTTTCTTT. It encodes CASSLAGLNTEAFF.

The chain employs TRBV30 and TRBJ1-2; possibly TRBD1 for D (5 bases). Germline lookup yields CDR1 GTSNPN and CDR2 SVGIG (reference sequence). This CDR3 comprises 12 residues. Deletions cut 3 bases from V and 8 bases from J, with 13 bases between. CDR3: CAWRPRGRGYTF. CDR3 in DNA: TGTGCCTGGAGACCCCGGGGGAGAGGCTACACCTTC.